This entry describes one T cell receptor (beta chain). V gave up 6 bases and J gave up 5 bases, with 11 bases separating them. The CDR3 length is 13 residues. This sample is part of a study of T cells after yellow fever vaccination. MiXCR, applied by TCRdb to the 5' RACE reads, yields one record per CDR3 protein. The data show about 300,000 distinct CDR3 sequences, roughly 7% seen once. The rearrangement links TRBV12-3 or TRBV12-4 to TRBJ1-5; possible D gene TRBD1, 5 bases. The source was PBMCs, collected about 49 days after the first yellow fever vaccination. This clonotype originated in a man aged 18 to 30 who received the YFV17D yellow fever vaccine. The CDR3 region is CASSGTEDQPQHF. The DNA of the CDR3 is TGTGCCAGCAGCGGGACCGAAGATCAGCCCCAGCATTTT.